This is a list of T cell receptor beta chains from one sample in a study of blood T cell repertoires in COVID-19. Profiled with immunoSEQ multiplex PCR; TCRdb holds only in-frame clones, not every one. The table has about 170,000 clones, around four fifths seen once; the top ten hold around 8.4%. The source material was peripheral blood. The receptors originated from a woman aged 80 or over with COVID-19, enrolled during active disease. The conserved cysteine and the conserved F or W are not part of the CDR3 here. Where a row states a size, it is once, few, many or the class of an expanded clone; other rows omit it.

V gene | clone size | CDR3 protein
TRBV9 | . | ASSGGLAGSNEQF
TRBV9 | . | ASSDGTGRNTIY
TRBV11-2 | . | ASNLQGRGGTEAF
TRBV5-1 | once | ASSLGDQETQY
TRBV5-1 | . | ASSLSSATQETQY
TRBV7-2 | once | ASSWGGVRDGETQY
TRBV2 | . | ASALENTIY
TRBV5-1 | . | ASSLWTRNTEAF
TRBV19 | . | ASSPDSPNYGYT
TRBV7-3 | once | ASSGQGGGELF
TRBV6-5 | . | ASRSSGRVTDTQY
TRBV5-1 | . | ASSRGLAGELADTQY
TRBV7-8 | few | ASSTGTSGRNSEQF
TRBV5-1 | . | ASSLEPSGGYT
TRBV6-5 | . | ASSYSMMAGMETQY
TRBV10-1 | . | ASSVWPTPLNTEAF
TRBV9 | . | ASSPTGLSGTEAF
TRBV7-8 | many | ASSSSRDYEQY
TRBV3-1/TRBV3-2 | . | ASKRWETQY
TRBV18 | . | ASSPVRGLISNQPQH
TRBV29-1 | few | SVDGLGGAYEQY
TRBV7-3 | . | ASSLSGGLYNEQF
TRBV19 | . | ASSIDGQETQY
TRBV27 | . | ASSLSIRGGNYGYT
TRBV6-5 | . | ASRDGGLRYEQY
TRBV19 | once | ASSPRTGILVYGYT
TRBV10-3 | . | ASREQVSGNTIY
TRBV2 | . | ASSPEVGTEAF
TRBV11-2 | . | ASSSDRGQAY
TRBV9 | . | ASSFTGTPFSENIQY
TRBV19 | . | ASSIGRNTEAF
TRBV29-1 | few | SVNVGRETQY
TRBV2 | once | ASSRRVAGGDEQF
TRBV9 | . | ASSGQGNGGAYNEQF
TRBV19 | medium-sized | ASLEGSGNNSPLH
TRBV6-4 | . | ASRSDRSGNEQF
TRBV5-4 | . | ASSPGTSTEAF
TRBV6-6 | . | ASSPGDYEQY
TRBV6-2/TRBV6-3 | . | ASSYSIQGVHSNQPQH
TRBV5-1 | . | ASSFSGVDGTEAF
TRBV5-4 | . | ASSRGTASSYEQY
TRBV2 | . | ASSRLAGGYNEQF
TRBV3-1/TRBV3-2 | . | ASSEGGTRAGELF
TRBV9 | . | ASSLGSNTEAF
TRBV9 | few | ASSVALGQGKYT
TRBV6-6 | . | ASSFGAGEFYNEQF
TRBV7-2 | . | ASSLGQRNTIY
TRBV6-5 | . | ASRATGVKNIQY
TRBV19 | once | ASSIDLASGSTQY
TRBV3-1/TRBV3-2 | . | ASSPTSGGPGETQY
TRBV19 | . | ASSIGGTPDKAGTQY
TRBV28 | . | ASRTGGNAYNEQF
TRBV28 | . | ASSLWTSGRVPDTQY
TRBV5-1 | . | ASSLGTGGETLH